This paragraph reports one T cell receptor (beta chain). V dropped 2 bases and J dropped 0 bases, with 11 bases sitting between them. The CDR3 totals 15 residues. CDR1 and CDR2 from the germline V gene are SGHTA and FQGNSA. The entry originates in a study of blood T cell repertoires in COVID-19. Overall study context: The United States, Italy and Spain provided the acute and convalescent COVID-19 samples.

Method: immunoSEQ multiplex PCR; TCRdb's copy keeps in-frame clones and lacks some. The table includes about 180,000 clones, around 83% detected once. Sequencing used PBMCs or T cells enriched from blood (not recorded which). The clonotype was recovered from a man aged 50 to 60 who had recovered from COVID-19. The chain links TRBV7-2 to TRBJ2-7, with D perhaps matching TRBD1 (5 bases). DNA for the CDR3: TGTGCCAGCAGCTTACAGGGATTTAGCTCCTACGAGCAGTACTTC. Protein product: CASSLQGFSSYEQYF.